This T cell receptor delta chain originates from a study of γδ T cells in repeated Plasmodium falciparum infection. The V gene's germline CDR1 is TSWWSYY and CDR2 QGS. Germline trimming cut 3 bases from V and 0 bases from J; bases unmatched to any gene: 15. This CDR3 is built from 20 residues. Study-level points and caveats: Vgamma9/Vdelta2+ repertoires stayed stably polyclonal over time and infection.

TCRdb reanalysed the multiplex PCR reads via CATT. The table shows 85,000 to 100,000 delta-chain clones, with over 0.75% occurring only once. Concerning this clone itself: Its antigen is unidentified. TCRdb has a much larger clone's protein, which differs at residue 12 from the translation of this DNA, likely because of a read error; what is shown is the protein translated from the DNA.

Bulk repertoires came from Vgamma9/Vdelta2+ or Vdelta2-negative gammadelta T cells flow-sorted from PBMC. The sample comprised gamma-delta T cells from blood. The V call is TRDV1, the J call TRDJ2, with TRDD3 matching over 8 bases. TCRdb leaves out the J gene; it was filled in here by matching the DNA to germline. This receptor was obtained from a pool of human donors (malaria-infected and uninfected, not separated). The CDR3 region is CALGDPFLGIRGALTAQLFF. CDR3 nucleotide sequence: TGTGCTCTTGGGGACCCTTTCCTCGGGATACGCGGGGCTTTGACAGCACAACTCTTCTTT.